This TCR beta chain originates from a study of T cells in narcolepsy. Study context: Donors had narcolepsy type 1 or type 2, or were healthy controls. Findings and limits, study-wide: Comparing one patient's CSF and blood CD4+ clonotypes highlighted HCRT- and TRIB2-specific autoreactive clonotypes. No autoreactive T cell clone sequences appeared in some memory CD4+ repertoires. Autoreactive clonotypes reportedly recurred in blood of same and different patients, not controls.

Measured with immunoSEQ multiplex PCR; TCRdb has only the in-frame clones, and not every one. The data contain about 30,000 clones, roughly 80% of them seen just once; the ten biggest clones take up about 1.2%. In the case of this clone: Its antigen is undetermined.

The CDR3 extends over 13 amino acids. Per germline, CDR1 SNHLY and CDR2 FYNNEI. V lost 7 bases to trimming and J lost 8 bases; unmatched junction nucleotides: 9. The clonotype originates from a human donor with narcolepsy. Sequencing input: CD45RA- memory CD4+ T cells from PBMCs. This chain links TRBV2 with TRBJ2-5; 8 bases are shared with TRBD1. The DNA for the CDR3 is TGTGCCAGCACCTCGGACAGGGAGGAAACCCAGTACTTC. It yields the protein CASTSDREETQYF.